This T cell receptor (beta chain) was observed in a study of Graves' ophthalmopathy and Graves' hyperthyroidism. The wider study: Investigators collected peripheral blood at initial diagnosis, before any treatment was given.

RNA transcripts provided the template for amplifying TCR beta CDR3 regions. The authors performed first-round RT-PCR with HTBI primers and then a second-round multiplex PCR. TCRdb called the multiplex PCR reads again in MiXCR, with one record for every CDR3 protein. The data contain a few hundred thousand distinct CDR3 sequences, 20% to 25% of them singletons. CDR3 length: 17 residues. V lost 5 bases and J lost 2; bases outside the gene matches: 7. Looked up from germline, CDR1 is SGHRS and CDR2 is YFSETQ. The study's findings and limits: Researchers report that a 13-signature model separated ophthalmopathy from stable hyperthyroidism, posting around 90% sensitivity and about 82% specificity.

The sample holds a few counts of this clonotype. Its antigen remains unknown. This rearrangement joins TRBV5-1 to TRBJ2-7; 16 bases agree with TRBD2. This sequence originates from a woman in her forties or fifties with Graves' ophthalmopathy. Sequencing input: peripheral blood. The CDR3 loop reads CASSRGTSGRVAYEQYF. In DNA form, the CDR3 reads TGCGCCAGCAGTCGCGGGACTAGCGGGAGGGTCGCCTACGAGCAGTACTTC.